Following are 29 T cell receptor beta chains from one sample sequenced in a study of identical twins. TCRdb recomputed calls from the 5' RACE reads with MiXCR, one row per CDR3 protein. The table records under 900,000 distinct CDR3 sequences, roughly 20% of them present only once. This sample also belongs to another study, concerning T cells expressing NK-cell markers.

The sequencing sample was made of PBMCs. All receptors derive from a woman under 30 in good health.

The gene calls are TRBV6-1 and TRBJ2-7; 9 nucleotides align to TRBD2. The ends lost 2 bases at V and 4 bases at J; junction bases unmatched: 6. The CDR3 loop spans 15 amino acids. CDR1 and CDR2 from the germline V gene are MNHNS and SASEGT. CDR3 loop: CASSESSGDVYEQYF. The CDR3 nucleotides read TGTGCCAGCAGTGAATCTAGCGGGGACGTTTACGAGCAGTACTTC.

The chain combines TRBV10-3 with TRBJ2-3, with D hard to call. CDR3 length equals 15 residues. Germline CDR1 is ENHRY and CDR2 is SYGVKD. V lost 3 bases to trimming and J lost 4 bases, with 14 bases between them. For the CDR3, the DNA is TGTGCCATCAGTGATACGATCACCCATGCAGATACGCAGTATTTT. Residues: CAISDTITHADTQYF.

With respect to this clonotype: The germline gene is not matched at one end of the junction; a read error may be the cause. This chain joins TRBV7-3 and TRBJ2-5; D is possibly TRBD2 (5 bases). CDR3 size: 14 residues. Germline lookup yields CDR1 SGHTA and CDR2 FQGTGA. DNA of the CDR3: TGTGCCATCAGCCCACGGAGGACCCAAGAGACCCAGTACTTC. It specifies CAISPRRTQETQYF.

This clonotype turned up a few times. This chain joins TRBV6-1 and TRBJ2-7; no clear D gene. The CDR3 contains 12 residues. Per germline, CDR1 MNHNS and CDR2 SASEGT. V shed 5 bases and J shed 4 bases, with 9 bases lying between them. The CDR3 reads CASSPRWYEQYF. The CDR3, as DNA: TGTGCCAGCAGTCCCCGATGGTACGAGCAGTACTTC.

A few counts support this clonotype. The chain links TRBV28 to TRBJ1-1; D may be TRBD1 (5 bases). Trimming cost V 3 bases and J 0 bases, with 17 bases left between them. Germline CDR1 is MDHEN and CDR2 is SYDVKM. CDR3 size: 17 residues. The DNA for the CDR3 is TGTGCCAGCAGTTTGTATACGTCCGGGACGGTGAACACTGAAGCTTTCTTT. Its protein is CASSLYTSGTVNTEAFF.

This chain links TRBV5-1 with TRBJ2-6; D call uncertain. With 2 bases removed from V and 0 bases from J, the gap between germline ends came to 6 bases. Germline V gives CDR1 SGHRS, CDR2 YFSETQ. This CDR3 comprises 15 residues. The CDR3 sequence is CASSFQASGANVLTF. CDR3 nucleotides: TGCGCCAGCAGCTTTCAGGCCTCTGGGGCCAACGTCCTGACTTTC.

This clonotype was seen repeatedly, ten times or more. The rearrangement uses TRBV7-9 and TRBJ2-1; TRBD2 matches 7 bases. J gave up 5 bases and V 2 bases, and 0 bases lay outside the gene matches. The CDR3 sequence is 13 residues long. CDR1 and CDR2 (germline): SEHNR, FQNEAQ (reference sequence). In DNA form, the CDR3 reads TGTGCCAGCAGCTTAAGCGGGAACAATGAGCAGTTCTTC. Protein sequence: CASSLSGNNEQFF.

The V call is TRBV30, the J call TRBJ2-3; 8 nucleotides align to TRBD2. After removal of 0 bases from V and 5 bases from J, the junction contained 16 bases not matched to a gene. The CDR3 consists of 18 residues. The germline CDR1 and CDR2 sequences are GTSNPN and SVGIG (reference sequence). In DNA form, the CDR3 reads TGTGCCTGGAGTGTGATAGGGACTAGTCCGGTCGGTAAAGATACGCAGTATTTT. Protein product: CAWSVIGTSPVGKDTQYF. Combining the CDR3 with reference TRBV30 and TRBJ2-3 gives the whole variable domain SQTIHQWPATLVQPVGSPLSLECTVEGTSNPNLYWYRQAAGRGLQLLFYSVGIGQISSEVPQNLSASRPQDRQFILSSKKLLLSDSGFYLCAWSVIGTSPVGKDTQYFGPGTRLTVL.

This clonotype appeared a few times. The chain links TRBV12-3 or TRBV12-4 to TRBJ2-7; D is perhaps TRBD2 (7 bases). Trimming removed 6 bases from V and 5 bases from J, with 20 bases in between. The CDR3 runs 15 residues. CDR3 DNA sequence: TGTGCCAGCAGACCCCGAGGGGGGGCCGCCGACGAGCAGTACTTC. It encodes CASRPRGGAADEQYF.

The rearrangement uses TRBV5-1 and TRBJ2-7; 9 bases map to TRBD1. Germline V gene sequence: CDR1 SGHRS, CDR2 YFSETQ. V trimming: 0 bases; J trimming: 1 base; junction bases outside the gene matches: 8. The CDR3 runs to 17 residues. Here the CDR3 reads CASSLEAGQGASYEQYF. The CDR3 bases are TGCGCCAGCAGCTTGGAAGCGGGACAGGGTGCGTCCTACGAGCAGTACTTC.

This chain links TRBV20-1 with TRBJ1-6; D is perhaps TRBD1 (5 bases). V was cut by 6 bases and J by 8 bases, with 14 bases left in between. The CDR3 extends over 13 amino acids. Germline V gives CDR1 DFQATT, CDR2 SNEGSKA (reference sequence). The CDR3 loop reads CSAPRDPYSPLHF. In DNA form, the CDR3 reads TGCAGTGCCCCGCGGGACCCATATTCACCCCTCCACTTT.

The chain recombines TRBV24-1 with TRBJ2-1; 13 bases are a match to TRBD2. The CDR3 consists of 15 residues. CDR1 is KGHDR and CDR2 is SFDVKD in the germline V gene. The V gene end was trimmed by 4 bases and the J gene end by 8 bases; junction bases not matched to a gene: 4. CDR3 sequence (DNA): TGTGCCACCAGTGAAGGGACTAGCGGGAAGGATGAGCAGTTCTTC. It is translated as CATSEGTSGKDEQFF.

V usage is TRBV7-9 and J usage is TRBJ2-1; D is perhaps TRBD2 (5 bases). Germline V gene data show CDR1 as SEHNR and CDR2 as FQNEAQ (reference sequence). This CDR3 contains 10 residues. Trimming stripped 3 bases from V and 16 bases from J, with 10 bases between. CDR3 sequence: CASSFLEGFF. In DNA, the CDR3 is TGTGCCAGCAGCTTTCTAGAGGGATTCTTC.

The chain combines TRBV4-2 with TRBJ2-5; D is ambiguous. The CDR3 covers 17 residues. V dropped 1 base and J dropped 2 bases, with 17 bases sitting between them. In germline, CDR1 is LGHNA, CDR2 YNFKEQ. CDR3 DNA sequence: TGTGCCAGCAGCCAAGGGTGGATGGGTGCTGGGCAAGAGACCCAGTACTTC. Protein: CASSQGWMGAGQETQYF.

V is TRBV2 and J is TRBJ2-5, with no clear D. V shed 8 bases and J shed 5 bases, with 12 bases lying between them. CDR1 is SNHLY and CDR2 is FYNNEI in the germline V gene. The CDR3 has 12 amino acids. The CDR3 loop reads CASGPTVETQYF. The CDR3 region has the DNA TGTGCCAGCGGGCCGACGGTCGAGACCCAGTACTTC. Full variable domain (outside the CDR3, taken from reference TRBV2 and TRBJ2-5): EPEVTQTPSHQVTQMGQEVILRCVPISNHLYFYWYRQILGQKVEFLVSFYNNEISEKSEIFDDQFSVERPDGSNFTLKIRSTKLEDSAMYFCASGPTVETQYFGPGTRLLVL.

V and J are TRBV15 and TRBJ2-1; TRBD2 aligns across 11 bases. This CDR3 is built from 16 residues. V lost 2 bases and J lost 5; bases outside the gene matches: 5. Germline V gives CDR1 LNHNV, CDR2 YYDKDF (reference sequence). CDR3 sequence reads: CATSRLLAGVNNEQFF. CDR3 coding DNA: TGTGCCACCAGCAGACTACTAGCGGGGGTAAACAATGAGCAGTTCTTC.

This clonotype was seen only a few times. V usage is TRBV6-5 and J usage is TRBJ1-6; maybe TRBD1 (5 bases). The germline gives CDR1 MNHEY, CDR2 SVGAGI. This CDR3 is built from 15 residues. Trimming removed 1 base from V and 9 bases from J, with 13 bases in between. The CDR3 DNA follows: TGTGCCAGCAGTTACTTTGGGGGAGTCGGTTCACCCCTCCACTTT. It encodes CASSYFGGVGSPLHF.

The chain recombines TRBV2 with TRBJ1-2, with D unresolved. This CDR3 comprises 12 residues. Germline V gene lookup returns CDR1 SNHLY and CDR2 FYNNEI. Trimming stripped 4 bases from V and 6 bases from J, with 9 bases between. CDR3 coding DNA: TGTGCCAGCAGTGGACGGGCCGATGGCTACACCTTC. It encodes CASSGRADGYTF.

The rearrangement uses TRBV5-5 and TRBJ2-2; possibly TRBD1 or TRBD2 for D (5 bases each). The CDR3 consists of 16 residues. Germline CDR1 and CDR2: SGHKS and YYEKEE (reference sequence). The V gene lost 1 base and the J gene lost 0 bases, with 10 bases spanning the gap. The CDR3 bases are TGTGCCAGCAGCTTGAGAGGGGACCCGAACACCGGGGAGCTGTTTTTT. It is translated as CASSLRGDPNTGELFF.

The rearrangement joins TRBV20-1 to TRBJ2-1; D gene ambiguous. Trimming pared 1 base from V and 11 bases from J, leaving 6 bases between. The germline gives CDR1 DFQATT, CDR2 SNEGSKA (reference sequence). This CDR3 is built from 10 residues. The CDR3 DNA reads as TGCAGTGCTAGAGTGGCCCAGCAGTTCTTC. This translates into CSARVAQQFF.

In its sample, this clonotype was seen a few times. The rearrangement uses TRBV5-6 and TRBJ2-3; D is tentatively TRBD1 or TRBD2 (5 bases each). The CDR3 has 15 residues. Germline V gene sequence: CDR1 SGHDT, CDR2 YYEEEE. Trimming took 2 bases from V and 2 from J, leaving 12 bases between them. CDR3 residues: CASSFEGLLTDTQYF. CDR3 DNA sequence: TGTGCCAGCAGCTTCGAGGGGCTCCTCACAGATACGCAGTATTTT.

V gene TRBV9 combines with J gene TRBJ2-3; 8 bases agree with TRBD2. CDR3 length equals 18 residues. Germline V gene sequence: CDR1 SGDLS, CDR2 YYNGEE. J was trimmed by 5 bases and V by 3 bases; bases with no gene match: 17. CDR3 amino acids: CASSDRFGAGAIIDTQYF. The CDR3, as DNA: TGTGCCAGCAGCGATCGATTTGGAGCGGGGGCGATTATAGATACGCAGTATTTT.

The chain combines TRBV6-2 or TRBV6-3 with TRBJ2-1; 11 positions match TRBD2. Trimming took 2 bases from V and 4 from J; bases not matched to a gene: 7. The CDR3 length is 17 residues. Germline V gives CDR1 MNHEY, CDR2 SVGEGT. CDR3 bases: TGTGCCAGCAGTTACCAGACTAGCGGGGCGATATACAATGAGCAGTTCTTC. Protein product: CASSYQTSGAIYNEQFF.

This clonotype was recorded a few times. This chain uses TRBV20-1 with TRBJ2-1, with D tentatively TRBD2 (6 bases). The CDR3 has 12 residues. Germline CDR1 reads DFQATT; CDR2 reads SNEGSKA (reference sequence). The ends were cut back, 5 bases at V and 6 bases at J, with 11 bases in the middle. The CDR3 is CSALGLPNEQFF. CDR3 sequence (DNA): TGCAGTGCTTTGGGACTCCCCAATGAGCAGTTCTTC.

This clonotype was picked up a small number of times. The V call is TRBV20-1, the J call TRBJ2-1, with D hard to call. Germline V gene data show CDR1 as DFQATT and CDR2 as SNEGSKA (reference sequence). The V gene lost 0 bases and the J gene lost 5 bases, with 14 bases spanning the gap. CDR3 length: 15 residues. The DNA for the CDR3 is TGCAGTGCTAGAGATAACGCTGCCGTTCACAATGAGCAGTTCTTC. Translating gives CSARDNAAVHNEQFF.

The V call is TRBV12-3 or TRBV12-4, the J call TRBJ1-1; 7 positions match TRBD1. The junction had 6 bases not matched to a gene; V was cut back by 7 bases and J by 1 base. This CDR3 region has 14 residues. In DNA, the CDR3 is TGTGCCAGCAATATTCAGGGGGGGAACACTGAAGCTTTCTTT. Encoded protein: CASNIQGGNTEAFF.

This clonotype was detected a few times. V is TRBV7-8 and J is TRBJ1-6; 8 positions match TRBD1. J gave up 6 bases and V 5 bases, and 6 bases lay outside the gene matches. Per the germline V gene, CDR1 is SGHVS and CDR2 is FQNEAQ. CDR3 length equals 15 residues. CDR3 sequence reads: CASSARDRSNSPLHF. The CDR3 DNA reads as TGTGCCAGCAGCGCCCGGGACAGGTCTAATTCACCCCTCCACTTT.

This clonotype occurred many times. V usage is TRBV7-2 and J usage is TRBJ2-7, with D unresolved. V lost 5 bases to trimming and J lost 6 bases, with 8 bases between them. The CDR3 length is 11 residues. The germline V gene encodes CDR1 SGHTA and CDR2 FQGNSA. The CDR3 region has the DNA TGTGCCAGCAGCCTAACCGGCGAGCAGTACTTC. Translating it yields CASSLTGEQYF.

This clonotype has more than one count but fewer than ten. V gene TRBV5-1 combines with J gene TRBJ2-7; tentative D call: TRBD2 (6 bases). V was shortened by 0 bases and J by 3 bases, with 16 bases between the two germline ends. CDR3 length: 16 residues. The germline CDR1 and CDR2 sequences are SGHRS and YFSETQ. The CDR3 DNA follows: TGCGCCAGCAGCTTGGCCGCTGCGGGGCCCTACTACGAGCAGTACTTC. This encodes CASSLAAAGPYYEQYF.